The 21 T cell receptor beta chains reported below all come from one sample, sequenced in a study of T-cell reconstitution after alpha-beta-depleted transplantation in children. The library targeted TCRbeta and was prepared with unique molecular identifiers. TCRdb passed the PCR reads through MiXCR, listing each CDR3 protein once. This sample yields roughly 670,000 distinct CDR3 sequences, of which over 10% are seen a single time; about 0.77% belongs to the top ten. This material consisted of PBMCs, taken before TCRalphabeta/CD19-depleted stem cell transplant. The receptor set was obtained from a girl aged 2-10 years with congenital amegakaryocytic thrombocytopenia, due to receive a stem cell transplant.

The J gene is TRBJ2-3, the V gene TRBV20-1; 7 nucleotides agree with TRBD1. The CDR3 is 13 amino acids. Germline V gives CDR1 DFQATT, CDR2 SNEGSKA (reference sequence). V was pared by 2 bases and J by 3 bases, with 2 bases of the junction left unmatched. DNA for the CDR3: TGCAGTGCTAGACAGGGGGAGACAGATACGCAGTATTTT. The encoded protein is CSARQGETDTQYF.

This chain links TRBV6-1 with TRBJ1-3; the D is unclear. V was cut by 5 bases and J by 0 bases, with 5 bases left in between. Germline V gene lookup returns CDR1 MNHNS and CDR2 SASEGT. This CDR3 is built from 13 residues. The CDR3 DNA is TGTGCCAGCAGTAAATTCTCTGGAAACACCATATATTTT. This sequence encodes CASSKFSGNTIYF.

The gene calls are TRBV6-5 and TRBJ1-6, with TRBD1 matching 9 bases. V shed 4 bases and J 7 bases; nucleotides not matched to a gene: 14. Germline V gives CDR1 MNHEY, CDR2 SVGAGI. The CDR3 totals 18 residues. The CDR3 protein is CASSSDAGTGLGNSPLHF. The CDR3 region has the DNA TGTGCCAGCAGTTCGGATGCCGGGACAGGGCTAGGAAATTCACCCCTCCACTTT.

This clonotype was detected only a few times. The J gene is TRBJ1-1, the V gene TRBV6-1; D is uncertain. Between the trimmed V and J ends, which lost 5 bases and 5 bases, there was a span of 15 bases. Germline V CDR1 and CDR2: MNHNS, SASEGT. This CDR3 is 14 amino acids long. The CDR3 coding sequence is TGTGCCAGCAGTCCTCTAGGGAGGGAGACTGAAGCTTTCTTT. Amino acids: CASSPLGRETEAFF.

This clonotype has a handful of counts. The V and J genes are TRBV19 and TRBJ1-5; tentatively, D is TRBD1 (5 bases). Trimming pared 3 bases from V and 6 bases from J, leaving 12 bases between. The CDR3 consists of 14 residues. Germline-derived CDR1 and CDR2 are LNHDA and SQIVND (reference sequence). The CDR3 is CASSMGGVLQPQHF. DNA for the CDR3: TGTGCCAGTAGTATGGGGGGGGTTCTTCAGCCCCAGCATTTT.

This clonotype was found a few times. The CDR3 loop is CASSLGLHYEQYF. The CDR3 nucleotides are TGCGCCAGCAGCTTGGGTCTCCACTACGAGCAGTACTTC. This chain uses TRBV5-1 with TRBJ2-7; D not resolved. The CDR3 is 13 amino acids. Germline CDR1 SGHRS, CDR2 YFSETQ. V was clipped by 0 bases and J by 3 bases, with 7 bases between them.

This clonotype occurred many times. The rearrangement joins TRBV20-1 to TRBJ2-3; D unresolved. The CDR3 totals 12 residues. V was trimmed by 6 bases and J by 5 bases, leaving 12 bases between them. Germline CDR1 is DFQATT and CDR2 is SNEGSKA (reference sequence). The CDR3 loop reads CSALSRLDTQYF. The CDR3 coding sequence is TGCAGTGCCCTCAGTCGGTTAGATACGCAGTATTTT.

This chain joins TRBV7-9 and TRBJ2-7; the match to TRBD2 covers 11 bases. This CDR3 is 15 amino acids long. Germline CDR1 SEHNR, CDR2 FQNEAQ (reference sequence). Losses at the gene ends were 5 bases for V and 1 base for J; bases not matched to a gene: 4. The CDR3 bases are TGTGCCAGCAGCGTCCTAGCGGGAGGTTCCTACGAGCAGTACTTC. Translating gives CASSVLAGGSYEQYF.

The chain links TRBV5-1 to TRBJ1-1; 9 nucleotides line up with TRBD1. The CDR3 runs to 16 residues. Unmatched junction bases numbered 6, after V lost 2 bases and J lost 1 base. In germline, CDR1 is SGHRS, CDR2 YFSETQ. As DNA, the CDR3 is TGCGCCAGCAGCTTAACAGGGGGCGCCGGGAACACTGAAGCTTTCTTT. This codes for CASSLTGGAGNTEAFF.

The table lists this clonotype with many counts. The chain links TRBV15 to TRBJ1-3; D not resolved. V was pared by 4 bases and J by 0 bases, with 13 bases between. CDR3 size: 16 residues. The germline CDR1 and CDR2 sequences are LNHNV and YYDKDF (reference sequence). CDR3 sequence reads: CATSTEQQLSGNTIYF. In DNA, the CDR3 is TGTGCCACCAGCACGGAACAGCAACTCTCTGGAAACACCATATATTTT.

J is TRBJ2-3 and V is TRBV28; D gene uncertain. This CDR3 contains 14 residues. Germline CDR1 is MDHEN and CDR2 is SYDVKM. V lost 6 bases, J lost 5 bases, and 15 bases lay in between. CDR3 residues: CASRPLDFLDTQYF. The CDR3 region has the DNA TGTGCCAGCAGACCCCTAGATTTCTTAGATACGCAGTATTTT.

This clonotype was seen only a few times. This sequence joins TRBV12-3 or TRBV12-4 and TRBJ2-7; a possible D gene is TRBD2 (5 bases). The CDR3 runs 15 residues. The V and J ends lost 5 bases and 7 bases respectively, with 21 bases between them. This CDR3 is CASSPTVGRSGEQYF. The DNA of the CDR3 is TGTGCCAGCAGTCCAACCGTAGGGAGATCGGGGGAGCAGTACTTC.

The chain couples TRBV2 to TRBJ2-2; 8 bases fit TRBD2. CDR1 and CDR2 from the germline V gene are SNHLY and FYNNEI. V lost 2 bases, J lost 5 bases, and 10 bases stayed unmatched. CDR3 length equals 17 residues. The CDR3 spells CASSESGAGVWTGELFF. As DNA, the CDR3 is TGTGCCAGCAGTGAATCGGGAGCGGGAGTTTGGACCGGGGAGCTGTTTTTT. Based on the CDR3 plus reference TRBV2 and TRBJ2-2, the full variable domain is EPEVTQTPSHQVTQMGQEVILRCVPISNHLYFYWYRQILGQKVEFLVSFYNNEISEKSEIFDDQFSVERPDGSNFTLKIRSTKLEDSAMYFCASSESGAGVWTGELFFGEGSRLTVL.

This clonotype was seen many times. The V and J genes are TRBV19 and TRBJ2-1; TRBD2 agrees at 8 bases. V lost 3 bases to trimming and J lost 3 bases; unmatched junction nucleotides: 10. CDR3 length: 17 residues. CDR1 and CDR2 (germline): LNHDA, SQIVND (reference sequence). The CDR3 DNA reads TGTGCCAGTAGTATGCCGTCCGGGACTAGTGGCTACAATGAGCAGTTCTTC. Protein product: CASSMPSGTSGYNEQFF.

This clonotype occurred many times. A junction end diverges from the germline sequence, so it may reflect a read error. The chain has TRBV5-1 and TRBJ2-5; a weak D match, TRBD1 (6 bases). Germline assignment: CDR1 SGHRS and CDR2 YFSETQ. There are 13 residues in the CDR3. CDR3 protein: CASSLSRGETQYF. The CDR3, as DNA: TGTGCCAGCAGCCTCTCCAGGGGAGAGACCCAGTACTTC.

On this clonotype itself: A read error may produce the germline difference seen at one junction end. The CDR3 nucleotides are TGTGCCAGCTCCCCCGGACCAGACTATGGCGACACCTTC. This translates into CASSPGPDYGDTF. The chain employs TRBV18 and TRBJ1-2, with D unresolved. CDR3 length: 13 amino acids. Germline V CDR1 and CDR2: KGHSH, LQKENI. The entire variable domain, with the rest obtained from reference TRBV18 and TRBJ1-2, is as follows: NAGVMQNPRHLVRRRGQEARLRCSPMKGHSHVYWYRQLPEEGLKFMVYLQKENIIDESGMPKERFSAEFPKEGPSILRIQQVVRGDSAAYFCASSPGPDYGDTFGSGTRLTVV.

Details on this clonotype: The junction differs from germline at one of its ends, possibly a read error. This chain links TRBV19 with TRBJ1-2, with a weak D call TRBD1 (5 bases). Germline CDR1 is LNHDA and CDR2 is SQIVND (reference sequence). This CDR3 contains 13 residues. The CDR3 sequence is CASSIPTDYGDTF. The CDR3 DNA follows: TGTGCCAGTAGTATCCCGACAGACTATGGCGACACCTTC. Together with reference TRBV19 and TRBJ1-2, the CDR3 gives the full variable domain: DGGITQSPKYLFRKEGQNVTLSCEQNLNHDAMYWYRQDPGQGLRLIYYSQIVNDFQKGDIAEGYSVSREKKESFPLTVTSAQKNPTAFYLCASSIPTDYGDTFGSGTRLTVV.

The V call is TRBV7-9, the J call TRBJ2-1, with D possibly TRBD2 on 5 matching bases. Germline V gene data show CDR1 as SEHNR and CDR2 as FQNEAQ (reference sequence). The CDR3 consists of 15 residues. V lost 1 base and J 9 bases, leaving 16 bases between the germline ends. CDR3 in amino acids: CASSLGSGSWAEQFF. DNA of the CDR3: TGTGCCAGCAGCTTAGGGAGTGGGAGCTGGGCTGAGCAGTTCTTC.

In this sample, this clonotype turned up a few times. Written as DNA, the CDR3 is TGTGCCAGTAGCCCGACTAGCGGCGTCATTGATGAGCAGTTCTTC. This gives the protein CASSPTSGVIDEQFF. The J gene is TRBJ2-1, the V gene TRBV19; TRBD2 matches at 9 bases. The CDR3 is 15 amino acids. V lost 6 bases, J lost 8 bases, and 11 bases stayed unmatched. Germline-derived CDR1 and CDR2 are LNHDA and SQIVND (reference sequence). Full variable domain (missing parts from reference TRBV19 and TRBJ2-1): DGGITQSPKYLFRKEGQNVTLSCEQNLNHDAMYWYRQDPGQGLRLIYYSQIVNDFQKGDIAEGYSVSREKKESFPLTVTSAQKNPTAFYLCASSPTSGVIDEQFFGPGTRLTVL.

Worth noting for this clonotype: A clone one base away is much larger, so this may be a read error. The chain has TRBV20-1 and TRBJ2-2, with 10 bases fitting TRBD2. V dropped 2 bases and J dropped 1; count of bases not matched to a gene: 13. The germline CDR1 and CDR2 sequences are DFQATT and SNEGSKA (reference sequence). This CDR3 is 19 amino acids long. CDR3 DNA sequence: TGCAGTGCTAGACATACCGGGACTAGCGCCGGACGGAACACCGGGGAGCTGTTTTTT. This translates into CSARHTGTSAGRNTGELFF.

This clonotype has a single count. A much larger clone sits a single nucleotide away, making a read error possible. The genes are TRBV12-3 or TRBV12-4 and TRBJ2-4; D could derive from TRBD1 or TRBD2 (6 bases each). The CDR3 is 11 amino acids. The CDR3 DNA sequence: TGTGCCAGCAGTTGGGGGGACATTCGGTACTTC. Its protein product is CASSWGDIRYF.